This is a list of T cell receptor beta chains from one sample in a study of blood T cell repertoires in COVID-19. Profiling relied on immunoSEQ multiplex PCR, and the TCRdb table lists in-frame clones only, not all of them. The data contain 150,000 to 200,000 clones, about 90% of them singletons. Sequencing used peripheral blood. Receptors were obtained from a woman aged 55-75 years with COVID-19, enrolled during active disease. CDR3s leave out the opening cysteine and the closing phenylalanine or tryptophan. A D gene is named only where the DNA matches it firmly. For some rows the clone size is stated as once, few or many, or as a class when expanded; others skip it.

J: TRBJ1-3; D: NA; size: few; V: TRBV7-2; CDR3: ASSLDPPGGGNTIY
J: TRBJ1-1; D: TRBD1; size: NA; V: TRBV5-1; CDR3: ASGRTGNTEAF
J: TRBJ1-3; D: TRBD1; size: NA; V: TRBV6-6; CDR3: ASSPRDRELFTGNTIY
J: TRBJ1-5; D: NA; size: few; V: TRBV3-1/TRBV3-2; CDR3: ASSLNGGNQPQH
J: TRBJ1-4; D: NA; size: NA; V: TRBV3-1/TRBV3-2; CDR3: ASSQESGANEKLF
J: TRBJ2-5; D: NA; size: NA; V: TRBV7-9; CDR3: ASSQSGLETQY
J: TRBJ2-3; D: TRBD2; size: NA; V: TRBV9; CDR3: ASSVVTSGTDTQY
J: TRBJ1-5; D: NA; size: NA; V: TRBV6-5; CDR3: ASRPGASREPQH
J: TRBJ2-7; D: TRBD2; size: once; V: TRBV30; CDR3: ASALAGGGEQY
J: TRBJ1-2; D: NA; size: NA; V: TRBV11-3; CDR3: ASSPARGSGYT
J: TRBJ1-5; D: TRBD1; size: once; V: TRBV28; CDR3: ASSFTPQGINQPQH
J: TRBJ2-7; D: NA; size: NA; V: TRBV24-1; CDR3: ATSRGHEQY
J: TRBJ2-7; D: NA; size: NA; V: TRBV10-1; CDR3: ASSSGKGEQY
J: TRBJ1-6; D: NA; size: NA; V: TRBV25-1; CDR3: ASSEARGNSPLH
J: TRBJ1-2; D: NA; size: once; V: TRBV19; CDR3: ASSIDHQGTYGYT
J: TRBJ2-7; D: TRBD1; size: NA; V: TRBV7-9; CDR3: ASSLAQGETYEQY
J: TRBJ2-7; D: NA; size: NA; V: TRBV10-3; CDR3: AISARGTYEQY
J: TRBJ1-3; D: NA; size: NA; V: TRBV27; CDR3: ATSARGSSGNTIY
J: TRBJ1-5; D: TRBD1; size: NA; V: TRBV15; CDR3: ATSRDDWRTGVVIGINQPQH
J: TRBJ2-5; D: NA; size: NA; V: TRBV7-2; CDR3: ASSSVRGGETQY
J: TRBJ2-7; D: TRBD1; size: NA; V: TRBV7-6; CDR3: ASSTIIGGTGELNEQY
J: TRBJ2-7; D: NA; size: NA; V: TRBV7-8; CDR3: ASRQFGMVYEQY
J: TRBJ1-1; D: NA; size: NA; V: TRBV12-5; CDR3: ASGLGLVEAF
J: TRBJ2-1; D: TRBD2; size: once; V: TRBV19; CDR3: ASSNLRDYLRDEQF
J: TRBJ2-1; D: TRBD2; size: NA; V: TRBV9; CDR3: ASSVVAGTYNEQF
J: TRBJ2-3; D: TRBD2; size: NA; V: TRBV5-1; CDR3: ASGTSETDTQY
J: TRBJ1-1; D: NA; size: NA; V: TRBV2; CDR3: ATLQGNTEAF
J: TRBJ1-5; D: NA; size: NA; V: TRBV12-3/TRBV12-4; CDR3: ASSLGAEPQH
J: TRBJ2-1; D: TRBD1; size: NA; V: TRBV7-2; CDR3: ASSLATGAYNEQF
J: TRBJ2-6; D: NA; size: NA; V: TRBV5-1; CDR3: ASSLVLSGANVLT
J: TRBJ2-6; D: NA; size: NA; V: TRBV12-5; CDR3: ASELEAGSGSGANVLT
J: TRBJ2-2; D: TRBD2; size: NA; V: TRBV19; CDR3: ASSNRDYVRELF
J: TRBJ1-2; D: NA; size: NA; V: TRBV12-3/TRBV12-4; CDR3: ASSQTGNYGYT
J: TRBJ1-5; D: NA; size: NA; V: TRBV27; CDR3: ASSFGTNSNQPQH
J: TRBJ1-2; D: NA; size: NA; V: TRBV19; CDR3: ASSFPGTLNGGYT
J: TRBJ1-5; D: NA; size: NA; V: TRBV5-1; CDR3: ASSLQGLGNQPQH
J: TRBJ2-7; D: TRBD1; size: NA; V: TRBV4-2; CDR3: ASGQGSYEQY
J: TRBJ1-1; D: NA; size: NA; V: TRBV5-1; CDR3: ASSLGGGITEAF
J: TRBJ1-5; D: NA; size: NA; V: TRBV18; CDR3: ASSPDYSLNQPQH
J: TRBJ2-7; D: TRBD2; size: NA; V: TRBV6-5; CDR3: ASSYSSGMRDEQY
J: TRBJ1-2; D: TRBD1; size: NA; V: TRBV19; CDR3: ASSIDHYRGLYYGYT
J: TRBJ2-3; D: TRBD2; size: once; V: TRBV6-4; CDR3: ASSDSGGADTQY